One sample yielded the 22 T cell receptor beta chains listed below, sequenced in a study of CD8+CD57+ T cells in acquired aplastic anemia. Genomic DNA was employed as the template in profiling TCR beta VDJ and CDR3. TCRdb processed the reads anew with MiXCR; each CDR3 protein has one entry. The sample holds about 420,000 distinct CDR3 sequences, 55% to 70% seen once. Specimen: sorted CD4+, CD8+, or CD8+CD57+ T cells (not recorded which) from PBMCs. These receptors originate from a human donor in good health, serving as a control.

The genes are TRBV20-1 and TRBJ2-5, with D possibly TRBD1 on 5 matching bases. V gave up 6 bases and J gave up 7 bases, with 21 bases separating them. CDR1 DFQATT and CDR2 SNEGSKA come from the germline V gene (reference sequence). The CDR3 length is 14 residues. CDR3 in DNA: TGCAGTGCCCCCTGCTACGGTGGGCAGGGGACCCAGTACTTC. Translated: CSAPCYGGQGTQYF.

This clonotype was counted many times. This rearrangement joins TRBV7-8 to TRBJ2-1; 12 bases match TRBD2. The germline V gene has CDR1 SGHVS and CDR2 FQNEAQ. The J segment lost 0 bases and the V segment lost 5 bases, leaving 8 bases of the junction unmatched. This CDR3 contains 18 residues. The CDR3 DNA sequence: TGTGCCAGCAGCCCGACTAGCGGGGGTTCCAGCTCCTACAATGAGCAGTTCTTC. It translates to CASSPTSGGSSSYNEQFF.

The chain recombines TRBV7-6 with TRBJ2-3; D is uncertain. The CDR3 sequence is 14 residues long. CDR1 is SGHVS and CDR2 is FNYEAQ in the germline V gene. Trimming removed 0 bases at V and 13 bases at J, with 17 bases between. In DNA form, the CDR3 reads TGTGCCAGCAGCTTAGCGAGTAGTCCAGATACTGAGTATTTT. Translating gives CASSLASSPDTEYF.

V is TRBV7-2 and J is TRBJ1-2; 7 nucleotides line up with TRBD1. Germline V gives CDR1 SGHTA, CDR2 FQGNSA. With V trimmed by 5 bases and J by 5 bases, 14 bases remained unmatched. This CDR3 has 16 residues. DNA of the CDR3: TGTGCCAGCAGCCACCTTCAACGAGGGGGCTGGTATGGCTACACCTTC. It is translated as CASSHLQRGGWYGYTF.

In its sample, this clonotype was seen many times. The CDR3 nucleotides read TGTGCCACCAGCAGAGAGGGGACTAGCGGGTATGATACGCAGTATTTT. Protein product: CATSREGTSGYDTQYF. The genes are TRBV15 and TRBJ2-3; TRBD2 agrees at 12 bases. The CDR3 is made up of 16 amino acids. Unmatched junction bases numbered 4, after V lost 0 bases and J lost 6 bases. Germline CDR1 reads LNHNV; CDR2 reads YYDKDF (reference sequence).

In this sample, this clonotype turned up once. V and J are TRBV2 and TRBJ2-7; 8 bases are a match to TRBD1. Unmatched junction bases numbered 11, after V lost 4 bases and J lost 9 bases. The CDR3 is 14 residues long. Germline CDR1 and CDR2: SNHLY and FYNNEI. The CDR3 sequence is CASSAAGQAFRQYF. The CDR3 coding sequence is TGTGCCAGCAGTGCCGCGGGACAGGCCTTTCGGCAGTACTTC.

Notes on this clonotype: Its ends do not fully match the called genes, so a read error is possible. The genes are TRBV9 and TRBJ1-4; tentative D call: TRBD1 (5 bases). The V gene's germline CDR1 is SGDLS and CDR2 YYNGEE. The CDR3 is made up of 13 amino acids. The CDR3 sequence: CASSSRVDETLFF. DNA for the CDR3: TGTGCCAGCAGCAGCAGGGTGGATGAAACACTGTTTTTT.

This clonotype was counted many times. The V and J genes are TRBV6-6 and TRBJ1-6; D is unclear. CDR1 is MNHNY and CDR2 is SVGAGI in the germline V gene (reference sequence). Trimming stripped 2 bases from V and 5 bases from J, with 10 bases between. The CDR3 length is 15 residues. The CDR3 loop is CASSYDGNDNSPLHF. The CDR3, as DNA: TGTGCCAGCAGTTACGATGGGAACGATAATTCACCCCTCCACTTT.

Turning to this clonotype: Being one base from a much bigger clone, this may be a read error. V gene TRBV5-5 combines with J gene TRBJ1-2; tentatively, D is TRBD1 (5 bases). The CDR3 has 16 amino acids. CDR1 SGHKS and CDR2 YYEKEE come from the germline V gene (reference sequence). The CDR3 is CASGLVRGHSRVGYTF. CDR3 sequence (DNA): TGTGCCAGCGGCTTGGTTCGGGGCCACAGTCGGGTTGGCTACACCTTC.

The chain has TRBV20-1 and TRBJ2-5; possible D gene TRBD1, 6 bases. Germline V lookup: CDR1 DFQATT, CDR2 SNEGSKA (reference sequence). The CDR3 covers 14 residues. Trimming cost V 3 bases and J 5 bases, with 16 bases left between them. The CDR3 nucleotides read TGCAGTGCTAGTGAGCCTAGGGGGTTGGAGACCCAGTACTTC. Translated: CSASEPRGLETQYF.

A remark on this clonotype: This may be a read error, as it is one base from a much larger clone. The chain has TRBV20-1 and TRBJ1-4; D not resolved. The CDR3 contains 16 residues. Per the germline V gene, CDR1 is DFQATT and CDR2 is SNEGSKA (reference sequence). The chain's CDR3 is CNASSTLGSVNEKLLF. The CDR3 region has the DNA TGCAATGCTAGTTCTACCTTGGGGTCCGTAAATGAAAAACTGCTTTTT.

The genes are TRBV7-9 and TRBJ1-1; no reliable D call. In germline, CDR1 is SEHNR, CDR2 FQNEAQ (reference sequence). The CDR3 is 16 amino acids. V gave up 5 bases and J gave up 0 bases, with 16 bases separating them. The DNA for the CDR3 is TGTGCCAGCAGCCGCGGAGGGAACCAAATGAACACTGAAGCTTTCTTT. Its protein product is CASSRGGNQMNTEAFF.

The chain links TRBV7-6 to TRBJ1-6; D uncertain. V lost 2 bases to trimming and J lost 5 bases, with 13 bases between them. The CDR3 is 16 amino acids. CDR1 SGHVS and CDR2 FNYEAQ come from the germline V gene. The CDR3 DNA follows: TGTGCCAGCAGCTTATCAACGCGACGGGATAATTCACCCCTCCACTTT. Translated, it gives CASSLSTRRDNSPLHF.

Worth noting for this clonotype: The junction departs from germline at one end; a sequencing error may be responsible. The chain's CDR3 is CSGTETGANDLTF. Written as DNA, the CDR3 is TGCAGCGGGACGGAGACTGGGGCCAACGACCTGACTTTC. J is TRBJ2-6 and V is TRBV29-1; maybe TRBD1 (5 bases). This CDR3 has 13 amino acids. Germline CDR1 reads SQVTM; CDR2 reads ANQGSEA.

The chain combines TRBV2 with TRBJ2-5, with D possibly TRBD2 on 7 matching bases. The J call may be wrong; the DNA end is better matched by TRBJ2-7. The CDR3 totals 14 residues. The germline V gene has CDR1 SNHLY and CDR2 FYNNEI. The CDR3 sequence is CAREGGGRGGEQYF. In DNA form, the CDR3 reads TGTGCCAGGGAGGGGGGGGGCAGGGGAGGCGAGCAGTACTTC.

In regard to this clonotype: The junction differs from germline at one of its ends, possibly a read error. The rearrangement uses TRBV12-3 or TRBV12-4 and TRBJ2-7, with D maybe TRBD1 (6 bases). This CDR3 spans 14 amino acids. The CDR3 sequence is CASSPLQGPYERYF. The CDR3 nucleotides are TGTGCCAGCAGTCCTCTACAGGGCCCATACGAGCGGTACTTC.

The table lists this clonotype with a few counts. This chain links TRBV3-2 with TRBJ2-1; the table's D gene call, TRBD1, was not cross checked with the DNA. TRBV3-2 constitutes a pseudogene. The length of the CDR3 is 15 residues. CDR3 sequence: CASSTPGQGYNEQFF. The CDR3, as DNA: TGTGCCAGCAGCACACCGGGACAGGGCTACAATGAGCAGTTCTTC.

The chain uses TRBV18 and TRBJ2-5; perhaps TRBD2 as D (6 bases). The CDR3 runs 13 residues. V was shortened by 6 bases and J by 0 bases, with 8 bases between the two germline ends. Germline V gene sequence: CDR1 KGHSH, CDR2 LQKENI. CDR3 DNA sequence: TGTGCCAGCTCCTCGGGGGACCAAGAGACCCAGTACTTC. Translated, it gives CASSSGDQETQYF.

This clonotype has ten or more counts. V usage is TRBV19 and J usage is TRBJ2-3; a weak D match, TRBD2 (6 bases). This CDR3 is 14 amino acids long. Germline assignment: CDR1 LNHDA and CDR2 SQIVND (reference sequence). Deletions cut 7 bases from V and 0 bases from J, with 11 bases between. As DNA, the CDR3 is TGTGCCAGTAACGCCGGGACTAGCACAGATACGCAGTATTTT. Protein sequence: CASNAGTSTDTQYF.

This clonotype was recorded at least ten times. This chain connects TRBV11-3 to TRBJ2-5, with D maybe TRBD1 (6 bases). V gave up 3 bases and J gave up 5 bases, with 16 bases separating them. CDR3 length equals 15 residues. Germline V gene data show CDR1 as SGHNT and CDR2 as YENEEA. In nucleotides, the CDR3 is TGTGCCAGCAGCTTTGGGTCAGGGGCTAGGGAGACCCAGTACTTC. Translation gives CASSFGSGARETQYF. Complete variable domain (other parts from reference TRBV11-3 and TRBJ2-5): EAGVVQSPRYKIIEKKQPVAFWCNPISGHNTLYWYLQNLGQGPELLIRYENEEAVDDSQLPKDRFSAERLKGVDSTLKIQPAELGDSAVYLCASSFGSGARETQYFGPGTRLLVL.

This chain uses TRBV14 with TRBJ1-6, with unresolved D. Trimming shortened V by 2 bases and J by 11 bases, and 10 bases separated the two germline ends. CDR3 size: 13 residues. CDR1 and CDR2 (germline): SGHDN, FVKESK. CDR3 protein: CASSQSGRTPLHF. The CDR3 coding sequence is TGTGCCAGCAGCCAAAGCGGACGGACACCCCTCCACTTT.

The chain joins TRBV20-1 to TRBJ1-5; D is unclear. CDR3 length equals 16 residues. CDR1 and CDR2 from the germline V gene are DFQATT and SNEGSKA (reference sequence). Trimming shortened V by 5 bases and J by 0 bases, and 17 bases separated the two germline ends. The CDR3 loop reads CSAPSPAEPSNQPQHF. The DNA for the CDR3 is TGCAGTGCTCCATCGCCAGCGGAACCTAGCAATCAGCCCCAGCATTTT.